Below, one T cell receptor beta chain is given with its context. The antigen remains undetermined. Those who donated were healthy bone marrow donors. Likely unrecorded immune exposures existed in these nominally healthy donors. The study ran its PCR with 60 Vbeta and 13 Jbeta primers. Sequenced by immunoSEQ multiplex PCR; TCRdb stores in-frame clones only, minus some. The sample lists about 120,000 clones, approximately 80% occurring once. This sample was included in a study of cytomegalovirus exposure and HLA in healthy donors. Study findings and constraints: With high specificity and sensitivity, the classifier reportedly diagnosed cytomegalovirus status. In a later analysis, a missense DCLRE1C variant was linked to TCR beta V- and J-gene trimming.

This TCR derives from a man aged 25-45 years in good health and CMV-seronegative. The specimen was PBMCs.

The CDR3 region has the DNA TGTGCCAGCAGTGGGCAAGGAGGCAGGGGGCAATCCGGGGCCAACGTCCTGACTTTC. Translation: CASSGQGGRGQSGANVLTF. This chain joins TRBV2 and TRBJ2-6; 8 bases agree with TRBD1. Germline V gene sequence: CDR1 SNHLY, CDR2 FYNNEI. Losses at the gene ends were 4 bases for V and 4 bases for J; bases not matched to a gene: 15. The CDR3 runs to 19 residues.